Each of the 18 T cell receptor beta chains below was sequenced from the same sample in a study of blood T cell repertoires in COVID-19. Produced via immunoSEQ multiplex PCR; TCRdb's table is partial and in-frame only. The data hold under 110,000 clones, with roughly 85% observed a single time. The specimen sequenced was peripheral blood. These receptors originate from a woman in her 70s with active or convalescent COVID-19.

This clone has just a few counts. V and J are TRBV10-3 and TRBJ1-1, with TRBD1 matching over 9 bases. The CDR3 totals 14 residues. Germline CDR1 and CDR2: ENHRY and SYGVKD. With 5 bases clipped from V and 2 bases from J, the junction kept 3 bases outside the gene matches. The CDR3 DNA follows: TGTGCCATCAGTAGACAGGGGGTTAACACTGAAGCTTTCTTT. Its translation: CAISRQGVNTEAFF.

CDR3 sequence (DNA): TGTGCCAGCAGCCCCATCCCTAGCATCGAACACGAGCAGTACTTC. It codes for CASSPIPSIEHEQYF. The chain is built from TRBV5-5 and TRBJ2-7, with a weak D call TRBD2 (5 bases). Germline-derived CDR1 and CDR2 are SGHKS and YYEKEE (reference sequence). The CDR3 extends over 15 amino acids. V was shortened by 4 bases and J by 5 bases, with 19 bases between the two germline ends.

Only a few counts were recorded for this clone. The junction differs from germline at one of its ends, possibly a read error. This chain links TRBV7-2 with TRBJ2-1; 12 bases fit TRBD2. The CDR3 totals 14 residues. From germline, CDR1 is SGHTA and CDR2 FQGNSA. The CDR3: CASSLAGGLSEQFF. In DNA, the CDR3 is TGTGCCAGCAGCCTAGCGGGAGGGCTTAGTGAGCAGTTCTTC.

The chain links TRBV12-3 or TRBV12-4 to TRBJ1-2; D is unresolved. Trimming removed 2 bases from V and 8 bases from J, with 12 bases in between. The CDR3 is 13 amino acids. The CDR3 here is CASSLRGRAGYTF. DNA for the CDR3: TGTGCCAGCAGTTTACGGGGTAGGGCAGGCTACACCTTC.

The chain employs TRBV6-2 or TRBV6-3 and TRBJ2-1, with a weak D call TRBD2 (6 bases). Trimming cost V 10 bases and J 12 bases, with 19 bases left between them. The CDR3 runs to 12 residues. Germline V gene lookup returns CDR1 MNHEY and CDR2 SVGEGT. CDR3 in DNA: TGTGCCACCGGTGACTCCGGGACTTGGCAGTTCTTC. Translated: CATGDSGTWQFF.

This chain uses TRBV7-9 with TRBJ1-6; 8 bases fit TRBD1. The germline V gene has CDR1 SEHNR and CDR2 FQNEAQ (reference sequence). J was trimmed by 10 bases and V by 1 base; bases with no gene match: 6. CDR3 length: 15 residues. The CDR3 reads CASSLGTGYFSPLHF. The CDR3 bases are TGTGCCAGCAGCTTAGGGACAGGGTACTTCTCACCCCTCCACTTT.

This clone was detected once. V usage is TRBV20-1 and J usage is TRBJ1-5; 7 bases align to TRBD1. This CDR3 is 11 amino acids long. The V and J ends lost 6 bases and 12 bases, in that order; junction bases with no gene match: 8. The germline gives CDR1 DFQATT, CDR2 SNEGSKA (reference sequence). The CDR3 reads CSASSGQDQHF. CDR3 nucleotides: TGCAGTGCGTCTTCAGGACAGGACCAGCATTTT.

The rearrangement uses TRBV11-3 and TRBJ2-2; TRBD2 matches at 13 bases. V lost 5 bases, J lost 3 bases, and 6 bases stayed unmatched. Looked up from germline, CDR1 is SGHNT and CDR2 is YENEEA. The CDR3 runs 17 residues. CDR3 sequence (DNA): TGTGCCAGCAGCGGACTGGGACTAGCGGGATACACCGGGGAGCTGTTTTTT. It translates to CASSGLGLAGYTGELFF.

The V and J genes are TRBV19 and TRBJ1-2, with 7 nucleotides matching TRBD1. V shed 3 bases and J 8 bases; nucleotides not matched to a gene: 6. The CDR3 loop spans 13 amino acids. Germline V lookup: CDR1 LNHDA, CDR2 SQIVND (reference sequence). CDR3 DNA sequence: TGTGCCAGTAGTATTACAGGGGCCGGGGGCTACACCTTC. This encodes CASSITGAGGYTF.

The V gene is TRBV7-9, the J gene TRBJ1-4, with D possibly matching TRBD1 (6 bases). Germline assignment: CDR1 SEHNR and CDR2 FQNEAQ (reference sequence). V lost 5 bases to trimming and J lost 5 bases, with 15 bases between them. CDR3 size: 15 residues. CDR3 nucleotides: TGTGCCAGCAGCCCAGACAGGCTGAAGAATGAAAAACTGTTTTTT. Amino acids: CASSPDRLKNEKLFF.

This chain uses TRBV19 with TRBJ2-3; 9 positions agree with TRBD1. CDR3 length: 16 amino acids. CDR1 and CDR2 (germline): LNHDA, SQIVND (reference sequence). The J segment lost 0 bases and the V segment lost 5 bases, leaving 6 bases of the junction unmatched. CDR3 sequence reads: CASSVRDRASTDTQYF. The CDR3 nucleotides are TGTGCCAGTAGTGTCCGGGACAGGGCTAGCACAGATACGCAGTATTTT.

CDR3 DNA sequence: TGTGCCAGCATTTTCCAGGTATGGGACACTGAAGCTTTCTTT. Protein sequence: CASIFQVWDTEAFF. The gene calls are TRBV28 and TRBJ1-1; no definite D call. This CDR3 region has 14 residues. V lost 7 bases and J 3 bases, leaving 15 bases between the germline ends. In germline, CDR1 is MDHEN, CDR2 SYDVKM.

The chain couples TRBV7-8 to TRBJ1-1, with D uncertain. The V gene's germline CDR1 is SGHVS and CDR2 FQNEAQ. This CDR3 region has 13 residues. Trimming pared 2 bases from V and 1 base from J, leaving 5 bases between. The CDR3 nucleotides read TGTGCCAGCAGCTTATCAGGGAACACTGAAGCTTTCTTT. Translation gives CASSLSGNTEAFF.

This clone was picked up one time. The gene calls are TRBV28 and TRBJ2-7, with 11 positions matching TRBD2. The germline V gene encodes CDR1 MDHEN and CDR2 SYDVKM. With V trimmed by 6 bases and J by 3 bases, 7 bases remained unmatched. The CDR3 sequence is 15 residues long. The CDR3: CASSPAGTSGYEQYF. CDR3 in DNA: TGTGCCAGCAGCCCCGCCGGGACTAGCGGCTACGAGCAGTACTTC.

This chain uses TRBV30 with TRBJ2-1; D is ambiguous. V was cut by 1 base and J by 5 bases, with 3 bases left in between. This CDR3 has 11 residues. Germline loops: CDR1 GTSNPN, CDR2 SVGIG (reference sequence). The CDR3 region has the DNA TGTGCCTGGAGTGCAAACAATGAGCAGTTCTTC. This gives the protein CAWSANNEQFF.

V and J are TRBV30 and TRBJ2-4; D possibly corresponds to TRBD2 (5 bases). V lost 8 bases and J 0 bases, leaving 11 bases between the germline ends. The CDR3 extends over 13 amino acids. The germline V gene encodes CDR1 GTSNPN and CDR2 SVGIG (reference sequence). The CDR3 loop is CAGRALAKNIQYF. CDR3 nucleotide sequence: TGTGCCGGGCGGGCTCTAGCCAAAAACATTCAGTACTTC.

V gene TRBV18 combines with J gene TRBJ2-3; D may be TRBD2 (6 bases). The length of the CDR3 is 14 residues. Between the trimmed V and J ends, which lost 3 bases and 6 bases, there was a span of 13 bases. Germline V gives CDR1 KGHSH, CDR2 LQKENI. The CDR3 DNA sequence: TGTGCCAGCTCACCGGGACTCCCCGCGGATACGCAGTATTTT. Its translation: CASSPGLPADTQYF.

The chain combines TRBV2 with TRBJ1-2; 7 bases fit TRBD1. J lost 4 bases, V lost 0 bases, and 5 bases had no gene match. Germline CDR1 is SNHLY and CDR2 is FYNNEI. This CDR3 has 15 residues. CDR3 sequence: CASSEAQRTGYGYTF. The CDR3 region has the DNA TGTGCCAGCAGTGAAGCCCAACGGACAGGCTATGGCTACACCTTC.